This T cell receptor beta chain was sequenced for a study of blood T cell repertoires in COVID-19. Turning to the study itself: There were acute and convalescent COVID-19 samples, and they came from the United States, Italy and Spain. PBMCs, B-cell-depleted T cells, or T cells were the source of the cDNA or gDNA that made up the material.

The CDR3 extends over 13 amino acids. Germline V gene data show CDR1 as MNHEY and CDR2 as SVGAGI. V was clipped by 0 bases and J by 7 bases, with 9 bases between them. Authors' processing steps: Cell counts per sample came from amplifying reference gene primers. Using immunoSEQ multiplex PCR, the repertoire was profiled, and TCRdb retains in-frame clones only, with some absent. V, J and clone size were drawn from that table, and D and trimming were deduced from the DNA. Altogether roughly 150,000 clones are present, just under 85% being singletons, with the ten largest covering roughly 8.1%. Seattle's enrolled individuals joined amid active infection and were then monitored longitudinally.

The V and J genes are TRBV6-5 and TRBJ1-1, with unresolved D. What was sequenced was peripheral blood. The TCR sequence derives from an elderly woman with COVID-19, enrolled during active disease. CDR3 region: CASSYSTGGEAFF. Here the CDR3 DNA reads TGTGCCAGCAGTTACTCAACGGGAGGTGAAGCTTTCTTT.